These 3 T cell receptor beta chains were all obtained from the same sample, sequenced in a study of neurological immune-mediated disorders. TCRdb re-called the 5' RACE reads with MiXCR, one entry per CDR3 protein. The sample has 55,000 to 70,000 distinct CDR3 sequences, around 5.1% seen once; the top ten hold around 5.3%. Sequenced sample: PBMCs. These receptors all come from a human donor with multiple sclerosis. The donor label of this sample is uncertain.

This clonotype appeared many times. This chain connects TRBV20-1 to TRBJ2-3; no definite D call. Looked up from germline, CDR1 is DFQATT and CDR2 is SNEGSKA (reference sequence). CDR3 size: 12 residues. The V gene lost 6 bases and the J gene lost 2 bases, with 9 bases spanning the gap. CDR3 amino acids: CSAVGFTDTQYF. The CDR3 DNA follows: TGCAGTGCCGTCGGATTCACAGATACGCAGTATTTT.

The table lists this clonotype with many counts. The rearrangement uses TRBV10-2 and TRBJ2-1; the match to TRBD2 covers 7 bases. The CDR3 spans 18 residues. Germline CDR1 and CDR2: WSHSY and SAAADI. V lost 6 bases and J lost 2; bases outside the gene matches: 16. CDR3 DNA sequence: TGCGCCAGCAGACGAGAAGGACTAGTCCCGGGACCCTACAATGAGCAGTTCTTC. Its protein product is CASRREGLVPGPYNEQFF.

The rearrangement links TRBV5-1 to TRBJ1-5, with D tentatively TRBD1 (5 bases). From germline, CDR1 is SGHRS and CDR2 YFSETQ. The CDR3 contains 17 residues. V gave up 4 bases and J gave up 2 bases, with 19 bases separating them. The CDR3 spells CASSLEARVGGNQPQHF. The CDR3 bases are TGCGCCAGCAGCCTGGAGGCCAGGGTCGGGGGCAATCAGCCCCAGCATTTT.